These T cell receptor beta chains were read from a single sample in a study of OX40 agonist ivuxolimab in advanced cancers. The repertoire was sequenced with immunoSEQ multiplex PCR; TCRdb's copy has only in-frame clones and lacks some. The sample lists tens of thousands of clones, almost 85% occurring once. The sample was CD4+ or CD8+ T cells sorted from blood, taken in a trial of the OX40 agonist ivuxolimab. The receptors shown here come from an adult with an advanced solid tumor such as melanoma, head and neck, liver or kidney cancer. CDR3s include the opening cysteine and the closing phenylalanine or tryptophan. A D gene is named only where the DNA matches it firmly. Only part of the rows carry a size: once, few, many, or a class if the clone is expanded.

D,size,V,J,DNA,CDR3
-,-,TRBV19,TRBJ1-5,TGTGCCAGTAGATGGGGGGCGTATAGCAATCAGCCCCAGCATTTT,CASRWGAYSNQPQHF
TRBD2,-,TRBV7-9,TRBJ2-1,TGTGCCAGCAGCTTAGAGGGACTAGCGGGGGGCAATGAGCAGTTCTTC,CASSLEGLAGGNEQFF
-,-,TRBV2,TRBJ2-7,TGTGCCAGCGACAGAGATGATTACGAGCAGTACTTC,CASDRDDYEQYF
TRBD1,-,TRBV27,TRBJ1-4,TGTGCCAGCAGTTCCCGACAGGGAGGGCGGTGGGAAAAACTGTTTTTT,CASSSRQGGRWEKLFF
TRBD1,-,TRBV9,TRBJ1-1,TGTGCCAGCAGCCCAAGGACAGGGGCAACGTCAGGGACTGAAGCTTTCTTT,CASSPRTGATSGTEAFF
-,-,TRBV7-6,TRBJ1-5,TGTGCCAGCAGCTTAAATGATTTCGAGCCCCAGCATTTT,CASSLNDFEPQHF
-,-,TRBV27,TRBJ2-7,TGTGCCAGCAGTTTATCGAGAGTCAACGAGCAGTACTTC,CASSLSRVNEQYF
-,-,TRBV27,TRBJ1-4,TGTGCCAGCAGTTCTATCCGAGGAGGGGGTGAAAAACTGTTTTTT,CASSSIRGGGEKLFF
-,-,TRBV7-2,TRBJ2-5,TGTGCCAGCAGCCCCGGCACGGATGGGGAGACCCAGTACTTC,CASSPGTDGETQYF
-,-,TRBV7-6,TRBJ2-7,TGTGCCAGCAGCCCCGGGGCAGGAGTTGGGTACGAGCAGTACTTC,CASSPGAGVGYEQYF
-,-,TRBV7-9,TRBJ2-7,TGTGCCAGCAGCTCGGGACGGAGACCCCACGAGCAGTACTTC,CASSSGRRPHEQYF
-,-,TRBV5-4,TRBJ1-4,TGTGCCAGCAGCTTGGGCCAGCAGGAAAAACTGTTTTTT,CASSLGQQEKLFF
TRBD2,once,TRBV7-2,TRBJ2-1,TGTGCCAGCAGCTCCTGGACTAGCGCAAATGAGCAGTTCTTC,CASSSWTSANEQFF
-,-,TRBV7-9,TRBJ2-7,TGTGCCAGCACCCTATATTACGAGCAGTACTTC,CASTLYYEQYF
TRBD1,-,TRBV14,TRBJ2-3,TGTGCCAGCAGCCAACAGGACAGGGATGCAGATACGCAGTATTTT,CASSQQDRDADTQYF
-,-,TRBV21-1,TRBJ2-6,TGTGCCAGCAGCCCCCGGGGGGCCGACGTCCTGACTTTC,CASSPRGADVLTF
-,-,TRBV28,TRBJ2-7,TGTGCCAGCAGCCTAGACAGGCAGGGTGCCCACGAGCAGTACTTC,CASSLDRQGAHEQYF
TRBD2,-,TRBV28,TRBJ2-3,TGTGCCAGCAGTTTATGGGTGGGGGGGATAGCAGATACGCAGTATTTT,CASSLWVGGIADTQYF
-,-,TRBV5-6,TRBJ2-7,TGTGCCAGCAGCTGGACCTTCGAGCAGTACTTC,CASSWTFEQYF
-,-,TRBV9,TRBJ2-6,TGTGCCAGCAGCGAGGGGCACATCTCTGGGGCCAACGTCCTGACTTTC,CASSEGHISGANVLTF
-,-,TRBV2,TRBJ1-2,TGTGCCAGCAGTGAAGCGGCTGGGACAACCTCTCGAGGGGGCTACACCTTC,CASSEAAGTTSRGGYTF
-,-,TRBV19,TRBJ1-1,TGTGCCAGTAGCAGAGGAACCTTTGCGAGAGAAGCTTTCTTT,CASSRGTFAREAFF
-,-,TRBV15,TRBJ2-4,TGTGCCACCAGCAGAGGATTAGGAGACCTAGCCAAAAACATTCAGTACTTC,CATSRGLGDLAKNIQYF
-,-,TRBV4-3,TRBJ2-5,TGCGCCAGCAGCCAAGAGGGTCCCATAGGCAGGGGAGCAGAGACCCAGTACTTC,CASSQEGPIGRGAETQYF
TRBD1,-,TRBV27,TRBJ1-2,TGTGCCAGCAGTCCAACCGGGACAGGTCGTCCTGGCTACACCTTC,CASSPTGTGRPGYTF
TRBD2,once,TRBV7-3,TRBJ2-5,TGTGCCAGCAGCTTGTCGGGGGGACACCAAGAGACCCAGTACTTC,CASSLSGGHQETQYF
TRBD1,-,TRBV7-2,TRBJ1-2,TGTGCCAGCAGTTCCACTAAACAGGGGGCACAGGGAGGCTACACCTTC,CASSSTKQGAQGGYTF
-,-,TRBV7-9,TRBJ2-7,TGTGCCAGCATCTCATATAGTGCGCCTAGGGCCTACGAGCAGTACTTC,CASISYSAPRAYEQYF
-,-,TRBV28,TRBJ2-7,TGTGCCAGCATCCAAACCCAAGGACGCACGAGCTCCTACGAGCAGTACTTC,CASIQTQGRTSSYEQYF
TRBD2,-,TRBV28,TRBJ2-7,TGTGCCAGCAGTTTGACTAGCGGCCTCTACGAGCAGTACTTC,CASSLTSGLYEQYF
TRBD1,once,TRBV19,TRBJ1-1,TGTGCCAGTAGTCCGGGACAGCTGGCCACTACTGAAGCTTTCTTT,CASSPGQLATTEAFF
TRBD1,-,TRBV9,TRBJ2-7,TGTGCCAGCAGCGTAGCGGGACAGGACTACGAGCAGTACTTC,CASSVAGQDYEQYF
TRBD2,-,TRBV27,TRBJ2-1,TGTGCCAGCAGTTTTGCAGCGGGGGTTGATGAGCAGTTCTTC,CASSFAAGVDEQFF
TRBD1,-,TRBV10-3,TRBJ2-7,TGTGCCATCAGCGCTGGACAGGGGGGGCCCTACGAGCAGTACTTC,CAISAGQGGPYEQYF
-,-,TRBV2,TRBJ1-6,TGTGCCAGCTCGTGGAATTCACCCCTCCACTTT,CASSWNSPLHF
-,-,TRBV7-2,TRBJ1-1,TGTGCCAGCAGCCCCAGCCTGGCCTATTACAACACTGAAGCTTTCTTT,CASSPSLAYYNTEAFF
-,-,TRBV27,TRBJ1-2,TGTGCCAGCAGTTTAGGGGCAGAGTATGGCTACACCTTC,CASSLGAEYGYTF
-,-,TRBV5-4,TRBJ2-7,TGTGCCAGCAAGGTATCGGGGGATCCCTACGAGCAGTACTTC,CASKVSGDPYEQYF
-,-,TRBV10-1,TRBJ2-1,TGCGCCAGCAGTGAATACCGGAATGAGCAGTTCTTC,CASSEYRNEQFF
-,-,TRBV30,TRBJ2-5,TGTGCCTGGAGAGCCAAAGTTCGTGTGACCCAGTACTTC,CAWRAKVRVTQYF
-,-,TRBV2,TRBJ1-2,TGTGCCAGCAGTGAGGGCCGTGCTAACTATGGCTACACCTTC,CASSEGRANYGYTF
-,-,TRBV9,TRBJ1-1,TGTGCCAGCAGCGTTGAATTATGGGGTTGGACTGAAGCTTTCTTT,CASSVELWGWTEAFF
TRBD2,-,TRBV7-2,TRBJ2-3,TGTGCCAGCAGCTTAGTGTCAGCGGGGGCCCTTTCTAGCACAGATACGCAGTATTTT,CASSLVSAGALSSTDTQYF
TRBD1,-,TRBV4-1,TRBJ1-1,TGCGCCAGCAGCCAGAAACAGGGGGCAGACACTGAAGCTTTCTTT,CASSQKQGADTEAFF
-,few,TRBV4-2,TRBJ2-1,TGTGCCAGCAGCCAAAATGGGGCAGGTGGGGATGAGCAGTTCTTC,CASSQNGAGGDEQFF
-,few,TRBV4-1,TRBJ2-5,TGCGCCAGCAGCCAAGATATGGCCTTGGGGGAGACCCAGTACTTC,CASSQDMALGETQYF
TRBD1,-,TRBV7-6,TRBJ2-7,TGTGCCAGCAGCGCTGGGACAGGGGGCAAATACGAGCAGTACTTC,CASSAGTGGKYEQYF
-,many,TRBV25-1,TRBJ2-7,TGTGCCAGCAGCTTGTCGTCCTACGAGCAGTACTTC,CASSLSSYEQYF
-,-,TRBV11-3,TRBJ2-3,TGTGCCAGCAGCTCCGCGCTAGAGCGCACAGATACGCAGTATTTT,CASSSALERTDTQYF
TRBD2,-,TRBV6-1,TRBJ2-7,TGTGCCAGCAGTGAACTGGCGGGGGGATCCTACGAGCAGTACTTC,CASSELAGGSYEQYF
TRBD1,-,TRBV14,TRBJ2-7,TGTGCCAGCAGCCCTTATGACGGACAGGGCATCGACGAGCAGTACTTC,CASSPYDGQGIDEQYF
-,-,TRBV6-1,TRBJ2-7,TGTGCCAGCAGACCTAGGCGGGACTACGAGCAGTACTTC,CASRPRRDYEQYF
TRBD2,once,TRBV19,TRBJ2-1,TGTGCCAGTAGTATAAAAAGTCTAGCGGGGGTGGATGAGCAGTTCTTC,CASSIKSLAGVDEQFF
TRBD2,-,TRBV2,TRBJ2-1,TGTGCCAGCAGTTACCCGCTAGCGGTGGCCGCAAATGAGCAGTTCTTC,CASSYPLAVAANEQFF
TRBD1,-,TRBV4-3,TRBJ1-3,TGCGCCAGCAGCCTCAGGGGGTCAAGCTCTGGAAACACCATATATTTT,CASSLRGSSSGNTIYF
-,-,TRBV9,TRBJ2-3,TGTGCCAGCAGCTCACGACTAGGGGGGTTACATACGCAGTATTTT,CASSSRLGGLHTQYF
-,medium-sized,TRBV7-8,TRBJ2-7,TGTGCCAGCAGCCCTGGGGGAGGGGGCTACGAGCAGTACTTC,CASSPGGGGYEQYF
-,-,TRBV4-3,TRBJ2-1,TGCGCCAGCAGCCAAGATCCGGCAGGGGAATACAATGAGCAGTTCTTC,CASSQDPAGEYNEQFF
-,-,TRBV7-2,TRBJ2-7,TGTGCCAGCAGCTTAGGGATGGGTTACGAGCAGTACTTC,CASSLGMGYEQYF